This T cell receptor (beta chain) derives from a study of OX40 agonist ivuxolimab in advanced cancers. Profiling relied on immunoSEQ multiplex PCR, and the TCRdb table lists in-frame clones only, not all of them. The sample has some 86,000 clones, roughly nine tenths seen once. Remarks on this clone: The antigen is undetermined.

The germline V gene encodes CDR1 SGHRS and CDR2 YFSETQ. Trimming cost V 8 bases and J 5 bases; bases outside gene matches: 6. This CDR3 is 14 amino acids long. Study observations and caveats: The authors did not determine the antigen specificity of the expanded peripheral T cells.

Material: CD4+ or CD8+ T cells sorted from blood, obtained in a trial of the OX40 agonist ivuxolimab. This receptor was obtained from an adult with an advanced solid tumor such as melanoma, head and neck, liver or kidney cancer. The chain links TRBV5-1 to TRBJ1-6, with 8 bases that match TRBD1. CDR3 amino acids: CASSDREDNSPLHF. CDR3 in DNA: TGCGCCAGTTCGGACAGGGAAGATAATTCACCCCTCCACTTT.